This TCR beta chain is drawn from a study of blood T cell repertoires in COVID-19. Sequenced by immunoSEQ multiplex PCR; TCRdb stores in-frame clones only, minus some. The sample comprises 360,000 or so clones, approximately 89% of which are singletons, and roughly 4% rests with the top ten. Germline V gene lookup returns CDR1 MNHEY and CDR2 SVGAGI. Germline trimming cut 6 bases from V and 10 bases from J; bases unmatched to any gene: 4. The CDR3 loop spans 13 amino acids. This TCR came from a woman aged 55-70 years with COVID-19, enrolled during active disease. The chain has TRBV6-5 and TRBJ1-6; the match to TRBD1 covers 9 bases. Sequenced input: peripheral blood. CDR3 sequence (DNA): TGTGCCAGCAGGAGGACAGGGGTCTCACCCCTCCACTTT. It encodes CASRRTGVSPLHF.